These 13 T cell receptor beta chains came from one sample sequenced in a study of T cell clonality in common variable immunodeficiency. Clones were sequenced by immunoSEQ multiplex PCR, and TCRdb holds only the in-frame ones, with some missing. The sample holds 50,000 to 60,000 clones, and no clone turns up only once. Sequences were obtained from peripheral blood mononuclear cells. These receptor sequences come from a person aged 18 to 70 in good health.

There are many counts of this clone. Read data end 3 residues before the CDR3 end; the end is taken from the germline J gene. The rearrangement links TRBV6-2 or TRBV6-3 to TRBJ2-2, with TRBD1 matching over 9 bases. The germline V gene has CDR1 MNHEY and CDR2 SVGEGT. This CDR3 contains 17 residues. J gave up 4 bases and V 3 bases, and 9 bases lay outside the gene matches. The CDR3 bases that were read are TGTGCCAGCAGTTATCCATCCGGGACAGGGCTCACCGGGGAG. It is translated as CASSYPSGTGLTGE. The full CDR3 reads CASSYPSGTGLTGELFF.

This clone has a count of ten or more. The read comes to an end 3 residues before the CDR3 does, leaving the germline J gene to fill in the end. The chain is built from TRBV20-1 and TRBJ2-5, with 8 nucleotides matching TRBD1. V lost 7 bases to trimming and J lost 4 bases; unmatched junction nucleotides: 17. The CDR3 totals 16 residues. CDR1 and CDR2 (germline): DFQATT, SNEGSKA (reference sequence). The CDR3 DNA, read in part, is TGCAGTGGTACCCGGGTGCCGCCGGGACAGGTAGAGACC. This encodes CSGTRVPPGQVET. The CDR3 in its entirety is CSGTRVPPGQVETQYF.

This clone was found many times. Partial CDR3 DNA: TGTGCCAGCAGTTTCTCACAGGAAACCGGGGAG. It specifies CASSFSQETGE. The entire CDR3 protein reads CASSFSQETGELFF. This sequence joins TRBV9 and TRBJ2-2; D possibly corresponds to TRBD1 (5 bases). The CDR3 is cut off 3 residues early in the read; its end comes from the germline J gene. From germline, CDR1 is SGDLS and CDR2 YYNGEE. Trimming cost V 5 bases and J 5 bases, with 13 bases left between them. The CDR3 is made up of 14 amino acids.

At least ten counts were recorded for this clone. The read finishes 3 residues shy of the CDR3 end, and the germline J gene is used to complete it. This sequence joins TRBV18 and TRBJ2-2; 9 bases match TRBD1. The CDR3 is 15 amino acids. Germline V gene data show CDR1 as KGHSH and CDR2 as LQKENI. The J segment lost 2 bases and the V segment lost 3 bases, leaving 1 base of the junction unmatched. The sequenced CDR3 bases are TGTGCCAGCTCACCGGGACAGGGCAACACCGGGGAG. As protein: CASSPGQGNTGE. The full CDR3 protein reads CASSPGQGNTGELFF.

Many counts were recorded for this clone. The read ends 3 residues shy of where the CDR3 ends; the end is completed using the germline J gene. The gene calls are TRBV20-1 and TRBJ2-2; TRBD1 is a possible D gene (5 bases). The CDR3 is 14 residues long. V lost 1 base and J lost 7, with 13 bases in between. The V gene's germline CDR1 is DFQATT and CDR2 SNEGSKA (reference sequence). CDR3 sequence reads: CSARGLGQHGELFF. The CDR3 DNA, read in part, is TGCAGTGCTAGAGGACTTGGACAACACGGGGAG.

This clone has at least ten counts. The sequenced fragment ends 3 residues before the CDR3 boundary, so the rest is inferred from the germline J gene. Distinct nucleotide sequences in the sample also encode this CDR3. This sequence joins TRBV19 and TRBJ1-3; D unclear. This CDR3 spans 12 amino acids. V shed 10 bases and J shed 7 bases, with 14 bases lying between them. Per the germline V gene, CDR1 is LNHDA and CDR2 is SQIVND (reference sequence). Partial CDR3 DNA: TGTGCCACTACCCCGGACTTTAACACC. This encodes CATTPDFNT. The full CDR3 sequence reads CATTPDFNTIYF. Full variable domain (outside the CDR3, taken from reference TRBV19 and TRBJ1-3): DGGITQSPKYLFRKEGQNVTLSCEQNLNHDAMYWYRQDPGQGLRLIYYSQIVNDFQKGDIAEGYSVSREKKESFPLTVTSAQKNPTAFYLCATTPDFNTIYFGEGSWLTVV.

Incomplete CDR3 DNA: TGTGCCTGGAGTGTACCGATAAGGGCATTCTACGAC. Protein: CAWSVPIRAFYD. The whole CDR3 protein is CAWSVPIRAFYDYTF. The genes are TRBV30 and TRBJ1-2; D is unresolved. The read falls 3 residues short of the CDR3 end, and the missing part is taken from the germline J gene. There are 15 residues in the CDR3. Germline V gene lookup returns CDR1 GTSNPN and CDR2 SVGIG (reference sequence).

There are many counts of this clone. The read ends 3 residues shy of where the CDR3 ends; the end is completed using the germline J gene. The rearrangement links TRBV6-2 or TRBV6-3 to TRBJ1-1; TRBD1 matches at 11 bases. Germline V gene lookup returns CDR1 MNHEY and CDR2 SVGEGT. The CDR3 extends over 15 amino acids. CDR3 protein: CASSYPHGTGGSAFF. The covered CDR3 bases are TGTGCCAGCAGTTACCCGCATGGGACAGGGGGTTCG.

This clone was seen more than once but under ten times. The sequence runs out 3 residues before the end of the CDR3; the remainder is reconstructed from the germline J gene. The chain has TRBV30 and TRBJ1-2; no firm D call. The CDR3 consists of 12 residues. Germline V gives CDR1 GTSNPN, CDR2 SVGIG (reference sequence). The DNA read from the CDR3 is TGTGCCTGGAGTTCCTCCCACAATGAC. The encoded protein is CAWSSSHND. The complete CDR3 sequence is CAWSSSHNDYTF.

This clone was recorded many times. With the read ending 3 residues before the CDR3 end, the germline J gene is used to fill in that end. The genes are TRBV19 and TRBJ1-2; no definite D call. CDR3 length: 14 amino acids. V was cut by 4 bases and J by 0 bases, with 9 bases left in between. CDR1 LNHDA and CDR2 SQIVND come from the germline V gene (reference sequence). The CDR3 is CASSSRASNYGYTF. The CDR3 DNA, read in part, is TGTGCCAGTAGTAGCCGAGCATCTAACTATGGC.

This clone showed up many times. Read data end 3 residues before the CDR3 end; the end is taken from the germline J gene. V and J are TRBV7-9 and TRBJ1-4; 8 bases align to TRBD1. V dropped 4 bases and J dropped 5; count of bases not matched to a gene: 6. This CDR3 has 15 residues. Germline assignment: CDR1 SEHNR and CDR2 FQNEAQ (reference sequence). CDR3 region: CASSSRTGPNEKLFF. The CDR3 DNA, read in part, is TGTGCCAGCAGCTCAAGGACAGGGCCAAATGAAAAA.

This clone has ten or more counts. The read stops 3 residues short of the end of the CDR3; the missing end is completed from the germline J gene. This chain uses TRBV10-3 with TRBJ1-1; D is undetermined. The CDR3 sequence is 12 residues long. Per the germline V gene, CDR1 is ENHRY and CDR2 is SYGVKD. The V end lost 10 bases, the J end lost 6 bases, and 15 bases lay between the germline ends. CDR3 DNA (partial): TGTGCCACCCGATTGATGGGCTCTGAA. Translation: CATRLMGSE. Given in full, the CDR3 is CATRLMGSEAFF.

This clone has ten or more counts. The DNA ends 3 residues before the CDR3 does, and the rest of the CDR3 is filled in from the germline J gene. The rearrangement uses TRBV20-1 and TRBJ2-3, with 10 positions matching TRBD2. V was clipped by 3 bases and J by 5 bases; unmatched bases: 11. Germline CDR1 and CDR2: DFQATT and SNEGSKA (reference sequence). The CDR3 is 16 residues long. This CDR3 is CSAREQRGGKGDTQYF. The DNA read from the CDR3 is TGCAGTGCTAGGGAGCAGCGGGGGGGCAAAGGAGATACG.